The 18 T cell receptor beta chains presented below share a single source sample, sequenced in a study of CD8 T cells in Susac syndrome. Random hexamers were used to reverse transcribe an amount of roughly 0.45 to 1 ug RNA. TCRdb re-called the immunoSEQ multiplex PCR reads through MiXCR, storing one row per CDR3 protein. The table shows approximately 70,000 distinct CDR3 sequences, with 95% to 96% occurring only once. Sequenced material: CD4+ T cells from PBMCs. The receptors come from a human donor with multiple sclerosis.

V and J are TRBV5-1 and TRBJ2-7; D is possibly TRBD1 or TRBD2 (5 bases each). This CDR3 has 15 residues. The V gene lost 5 bases and the J gene lost 2 bases, with 17 bases spanning the gap. Germline CDR1 SGHRS, CDR2 YFSETQ. CDR3 nucleotides: TGCGCCAGCAGGCCCGGGACCGCGGCTGCCTACGAGCAGTACTTC. Translating it yields CASRPGTAAAYEQYF. Drawing the rest from reference TRBV5-1 and TRBJ2-7, the complete variable domain is KAGVTQTPRYLIKTRGQQVTLSCSPISGHRSVSWYQQTPGQGLQFLFEYFSETQRNKGNFPGRFSGRQFSNSRSEMNVSTLELGDSALYLCASRPGTAAAYEQYFGPGTRLTVT.

The chain combines TRBV4-3 with TRBJ2-1; 7 bases align to TRBD2. The V gene end was trimmed by 0 bases and the J gene end by 3 bases; junction bases not matched to a gene: 5. CDR1 is LGHNA, CDR2 YSLEER, per germline. This CDR3 is 16 amino acids long. CDR3 region: CASSQDQASGYNEQFF. In DNA, the CDR3 is TGCGCCAGCAGCCAAGATCAGGCTAGCGGCTACAATGAGCAGTTCTTC.

The CDR3 loop reads CASSQGAGNVGEQFF. CDR3 nucleotides: TGTGCCAGCAGCCAAGGAGCGGGGAACGTTGGGGAGCAGTTCTTC. The chain combines TRBV14 with TRBJ2-1, with 7 bases aligning to TRBD2. The trim removed 1 base at V and 10 bases at J, leaving 10 bases unmatched. The germline gives CDR1 SGHDN, CDR2 FVKESK. This CDR3 contains 15 residues.

The gene calls are TRBV9 and TRBJ2-3; 9 positions agree with TRBD1. Germline V CDR1 and CDR2: SGDLS, YYNGEE. With 2 bases clipped from V and 3 bases from J, the junction kept 4 bases outside the gene matches. The CDR3 has 15 residues. CDR3 region: CASSVGQGGTDTQYF. The CDR3, as DNA: TGTGCCAGCAGCGTGGGACAGGGAGGTACAGATACGCAGTATTTT.

In regard to this clonotype: At one end, the junction sequence differs from germline, possibly due to a read error. This chain connects TRBV6-5 to TRBJ2-6; D is ambiguous. Germline values: CDR1 MNHEY, CDR2 SVGAGI. This CDR3 contains 15 residues. The CDR3 region has the DNA TGTGCCAGTAGTTACGAATACTCTGGGGCCAACGTCCTGACTTTC. Amino acids: CASSYEYSGANVLTF.

J is TRBJ2-5 and V is TRBV27, with D perhaps TRBD1 or TRBD2 (5 bases each). The CDR3 contains 13 residues. The V gene's germline CDR1 is MNHEY and CDR2 SMNVEV (reference sequence). V lost 2 bases to trimming and J lost 4 bases, with 8 bases between them. This chain's CDR3 is CASSLQGPETQYF. In DNA, the CDR3 is TGTGCCAGCAGTTTACAGGGACCAGAGACCCAGTACTTC.

The rearrangement links TRBV10-3 to TRBJ1-5; D may be TRBD1 (6 bases). Trimming removed 11 bases at V and 5 bases at J, with 16 bases between. The CDR3 consists of 13 residues. The germline gives CDR1 ENHRY, CDR2 SYGVKD. The CDR3 loop reads CAVKQGSDQPQHF. In nucleotides, the CDR3 is TGTGCCGTTAAACAGGGAAGTGATCAGCCCCAGCATTTT.

This clonotype is a singleton in its sample. The chain joins TRBV7-6 to TRBJ2-5; D is undetermined. Germline loops: CDR1 SGHVS, CDR2 FNYEAQ. The CDR3 spans 17 residues. V was clipped by 5 bases and J by 4 bases, with 23 bases between them. DNA for the CDR3: TGTGCCAGCAGCCCCCAGCAGACCCCTACCCTTCGAGAGACCCAGTACTTC. It specifies CASSPQQTPTLRETQYF.

V gene TRBV2 combines with J gene TRBJ2-2; no definite D call. This CDR3 has 13 residues. Germline-derived CDR1 and CDR2 are SNHLY and FYNNEI. Trimming cost V 4 bases and J 2 bases, with 5 bases left between them. This chain's CDR3 is CASSVLNTGELFF. The CDR3 DNA is TGTGCCAGCAGTGTGCTAAACACCGGGGAGCTGTTTTTT.

The chain combines TRBV5-4 with TRBJ2-3; D is perhaps TRBD1 or TRBD2 (6 bases each). Looked up from germline, CDR1 is SGHNT and CDR2 is YYREEE (reference sequence). Trimming stripped 6 bases from V and 0 bases from J, with 17 bases between. The CDR3 consists of 16 residues. For the CDR3, the DNA is TGTGCCAGCACCCAAGGGGGAGGCCAAAGCACAGATACGCAGTATTTT. Protein: CASTQGGGQSTDTQYF.

The chain uses TRBV20-1 and TRBJ2-3; tentatively, D is TRBD1 or TRBD2 (6 bases each). CDR3 length equals 14 residues. Germline CDR1 is DFQATT and CDR2 is SNEGSKA (reference sequence). Deletions cut 5 bases from V and 1 base from J, with 13 bases between. In nucleotides, the CDR3 is TGCAGTGCTGGCGGAGGGGGAGGCACAGATACGCAGTATTTT. Its translation: CSAGGGGGTDTQYF.

The rearrangement links TRBV15 to TRBJ2-7, with D uncertain. V was cut by 1 base and J by 7 bases, with 8 bases left in between. The CDR3 spans 12 residues. Germline CDR1 and CDR2: LNHNV and YYDKDF (reference sequence). The CDR3 sequence: CATSRGYGEQYF. The CDR3 DNA sequence: TGTGCCACCAGCAGAGGTTACGGGGAGCAGTACTTC. Full variable domain (outside the CDR3, taken from reference TRBV15 and TRBJ2-7): DAMVIQNPRYQVTQFGKPVTLSCSQTLNHNVMYWYQQKSSQAPKLLFHYYDKDFNNEADTPDNFQSRRPNTSFCFLDIRSPGLGDTAMYLCATSRGYGEQYFGPGTRLTVT.

The genes are TRBV27 and TRBJ2-1, with 7 bases lining up with TRBD1. Trimming removed 5 bases from V and 10 bases from J; junction bases left unmatched: 11. The CDR3 extends over 14 amino acids. CDR1 is MNHEY and CDR2 is SMNVEV in the germline V gene (reference sequence). CDR3 sequence (DNA): TGTGCCAGCAGTCGTGGACAGGTCTCGTCCGAGCAGTTCTTC. Its protein is CASSRGQVSSEQFF.

This chain uses TRBV12-3 or TRBV12-4 with TRBJ1-2, with no clear D. The CDR3 totals 14 residues. The V gene lost 7 bases and the J gene lost 5 bases, with 17 bases spanning the gap. Here the CDR3 reads CASTTLGDAYGYTF. The CDR3 nucleotides are TGTGCCAGCACTACCCTTGGGGATGCGTATGGCTACACCTTC.

This clonotype has only a few counts. The CDR3 DNA sequence: TGTGCCAGCAGCGGCGGGTGGGCGGCTGGATATGGCTACACCTTC. Its protein is CASSGGWAAGYGYTF. The chain combines TRBV6-2 or TRBV6-3 with TRBJ1-2; D unclear. The CDR3 covers 15 residues. V lost 6 bases, J lost 5 bases, and 19 bases lay in between. The germline gives CDR1 MNHEY, CDR2 SVGEGT.

This chain's CDR3 is CASSAMQGEGLNTEAFF. CDR3 DNA sequence: TGTGCCAGCAGCGCGATGCAGGGCGAGGGGCTGAACACTGAAGCTTTCTTT. The chain couples TRBV7-9 to TRBJ1-1, with D tentatively TRBD1 (5 bases). V lost 5 bases and J 0 bases, leaving 19 bases between the germline ends. CDR3 length equals 17 residues. Germline CDR1 reads SEHNR; CDR2 reads FQNEAQ (reference sequence).

V is TRBV20-1 and J is TRBJ2-5, with TRBD2 as a possible D gene (7 bases). Germline values: CDR1 DFQATT, CDR2 SNEGSKA (reference sequence). The ends were cut back, 3 bases at V and 7 bases at J, with 15 bases in the middle. The CDR3 covers 13 residues. The CDR3 nucleotides read TGCAGTGCTAGTGGGGGGGCTGGGGGGACCCAGTACTTC. Translated: CSASGGAGGTQYF.

This rearrangement joins TRBV5-6 to TRBJ2-1, with 9 bases identical to TRBD1. V gave up 5 bases and J gave up 7 bases; unmatched junction bases: 7. CDR1 is SGHDT and CDR2 is YYEEEE in the germline V gene. The CDR3 length is 14 residues. CDR3 sequence: CASRPTGGQNEQFF. The DNA for the CDR3 is TGTGCCAGCAGGCCAACAGGGGGCCAGAATGAGCAGTTCTTC.